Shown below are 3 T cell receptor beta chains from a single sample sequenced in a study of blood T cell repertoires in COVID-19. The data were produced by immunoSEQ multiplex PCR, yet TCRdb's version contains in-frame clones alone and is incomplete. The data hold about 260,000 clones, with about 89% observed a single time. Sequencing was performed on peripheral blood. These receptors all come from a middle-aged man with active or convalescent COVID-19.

The CDR3 reads CASSPAPGQGANEQFF. CDR3 coding DNA: TGTGCCAGCAGCCCGGCACCGGGACAGGGAGCCAATGAGCAGTTCTTC. The rearrangement links TRBV7-3 to TRBJ2-1; 9 bases are a match to TRBD1. J lost 6 bases, V lost 5 bases, and 11 bases had no gene match. Germline CDR1 and CDR2: SGHTA and FQGTGA. The CDR3 runs 16 residues.

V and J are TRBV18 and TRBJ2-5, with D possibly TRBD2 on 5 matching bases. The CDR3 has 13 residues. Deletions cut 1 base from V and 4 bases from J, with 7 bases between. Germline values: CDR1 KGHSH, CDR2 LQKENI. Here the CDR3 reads CASSPQSGETQYF. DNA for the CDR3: TGTGCCAGCTCACCACAGAGCGGAGAGACCCAGTACTTC. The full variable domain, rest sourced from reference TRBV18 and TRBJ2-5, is NAGVMQNPRHLVRRRGQEARLRCSPMKGHSHVYWYRQLPEEGLKFMVYLQKENIIDESGMPKERFSAEFPKEGPSILRIQQVVRGDSAAYFCASSPQSGETQYFGPGTRLLVL.

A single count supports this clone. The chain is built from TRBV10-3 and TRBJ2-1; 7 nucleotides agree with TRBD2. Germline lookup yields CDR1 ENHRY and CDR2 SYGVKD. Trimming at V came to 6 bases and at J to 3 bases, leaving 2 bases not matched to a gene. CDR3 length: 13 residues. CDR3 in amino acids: CAIRPSGYNEQFF. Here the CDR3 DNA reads TGTGCCATCAGACCTAGCGGCTACAATGAGCAGTTCTTC.